This T cell receptor (beta chain) was retrieved from a study of brain T cells in children with intractable seizures. Profiling relied on immunoSEQ multiplex PCR, and the TCRdb table lists in-frame clones only, not all of them. The data show around 70,000 clones, with approximately 94% seen just once and over 1.5% held by the top ten. V lost 1 base and J lost 4, with 5 bases in between. The length of the CDR3 is 12 residues. The germline V gene encodes CDR1 MNHEY and CDR2 SVGAGI. Study-level points and caveats: Patients' HCMV serostatus was unknown; virus specificity rests on CDR3 similarity alone.

In the case of this clone: What it binds is unknown.

The sequenced sample was peripheral blood, obtained at surgery. The chain joins TRBV6-5 to TRBJ2-7, with D possibly being TRBD1 or TRBD2 (5 bases each). This clonotype originated in a boy in the first two years of life with tuberous sclerosis and intractable seizures. The CDR3 reads CASSYWGYEQYF. The CDR3 nucleotides are TGTGCCAGCAGTTACTGGGGGTACGAGCAGTACTTC.